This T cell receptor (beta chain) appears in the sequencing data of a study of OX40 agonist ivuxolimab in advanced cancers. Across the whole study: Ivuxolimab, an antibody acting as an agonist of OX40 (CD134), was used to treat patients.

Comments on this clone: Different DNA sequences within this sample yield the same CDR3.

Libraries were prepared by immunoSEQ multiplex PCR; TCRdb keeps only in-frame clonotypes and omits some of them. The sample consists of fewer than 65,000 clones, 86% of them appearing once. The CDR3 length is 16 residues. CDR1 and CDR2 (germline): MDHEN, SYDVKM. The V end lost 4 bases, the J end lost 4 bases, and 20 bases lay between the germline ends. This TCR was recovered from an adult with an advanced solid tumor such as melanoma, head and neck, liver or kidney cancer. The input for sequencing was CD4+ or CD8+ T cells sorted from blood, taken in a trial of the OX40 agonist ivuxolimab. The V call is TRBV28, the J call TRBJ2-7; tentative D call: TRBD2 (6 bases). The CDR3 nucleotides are TGTGCCAGCAGTTCTTATTCCGGGACTGCCAATTACGAGCAGTACTTC. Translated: CASSSYSGTANYEQYF.